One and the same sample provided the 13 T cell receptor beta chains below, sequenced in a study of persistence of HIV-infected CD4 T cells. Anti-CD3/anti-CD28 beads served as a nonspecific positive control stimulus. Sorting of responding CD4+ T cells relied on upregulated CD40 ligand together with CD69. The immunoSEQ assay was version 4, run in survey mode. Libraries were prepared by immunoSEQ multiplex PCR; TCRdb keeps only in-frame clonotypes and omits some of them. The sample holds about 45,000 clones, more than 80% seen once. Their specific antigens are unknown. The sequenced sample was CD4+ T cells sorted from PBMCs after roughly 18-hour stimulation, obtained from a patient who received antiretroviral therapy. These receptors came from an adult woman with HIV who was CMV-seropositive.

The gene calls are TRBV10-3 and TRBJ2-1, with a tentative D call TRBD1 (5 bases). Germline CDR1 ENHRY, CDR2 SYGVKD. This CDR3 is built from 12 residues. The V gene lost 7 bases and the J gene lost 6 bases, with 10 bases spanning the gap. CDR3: CAIKGIGNEQFF. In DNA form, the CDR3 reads TGTGCCATCAAGGGGATCGGCAATGAGCAGTTCTTC.

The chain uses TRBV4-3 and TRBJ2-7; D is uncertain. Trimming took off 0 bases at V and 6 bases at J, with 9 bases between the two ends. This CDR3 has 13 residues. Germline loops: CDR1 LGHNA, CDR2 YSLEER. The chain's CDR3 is CASSQEQLSEQYF. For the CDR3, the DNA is TGCGCCAGCAGCCAAGAACAGCTCTCCGAGCAGTACTTC.

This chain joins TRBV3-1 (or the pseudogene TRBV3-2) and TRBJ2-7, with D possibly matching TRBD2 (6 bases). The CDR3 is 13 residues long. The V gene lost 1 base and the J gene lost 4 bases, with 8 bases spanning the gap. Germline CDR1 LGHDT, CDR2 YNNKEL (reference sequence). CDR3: CASSQVEGYEQYF. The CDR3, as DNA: TGTGCCAGCAGCCAAGTGGAGGGGTACGAGCAGTACTTC.

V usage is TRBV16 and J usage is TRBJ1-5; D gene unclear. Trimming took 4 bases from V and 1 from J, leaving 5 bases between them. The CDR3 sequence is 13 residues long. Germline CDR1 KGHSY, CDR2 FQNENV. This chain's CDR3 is CASSPGSNQPQHF. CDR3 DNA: TGTGCCAGCAGCCCGGGGAGCAATCAGCCCCAGCATTTT. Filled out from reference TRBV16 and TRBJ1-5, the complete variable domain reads GEEVAQTPKHLVRGEGQKAKLYCAPIKGHSYVFWYQQVLKNEFKFLISFQNENVFDETGMPKERFSAKCLPNSPCSLEIQATKLEDSAVYFCASSPGSNQPQHFGDGTRLSIL.

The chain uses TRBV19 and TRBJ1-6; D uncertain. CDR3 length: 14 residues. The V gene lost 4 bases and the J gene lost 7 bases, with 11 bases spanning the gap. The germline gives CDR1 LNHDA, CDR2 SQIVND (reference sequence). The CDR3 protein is CASSSTELNSPLHF. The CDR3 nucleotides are TGTGCCAGTAGTAGTACAGAGCTAAATTCACCCCTCCACTTT.

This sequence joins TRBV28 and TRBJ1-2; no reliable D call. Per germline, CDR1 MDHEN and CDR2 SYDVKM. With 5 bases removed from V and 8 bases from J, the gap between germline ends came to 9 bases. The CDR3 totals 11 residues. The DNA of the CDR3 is TGTGCCAGCAGTCACATGAACGGCTACACCTTC. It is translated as CASSHMNGYTF.

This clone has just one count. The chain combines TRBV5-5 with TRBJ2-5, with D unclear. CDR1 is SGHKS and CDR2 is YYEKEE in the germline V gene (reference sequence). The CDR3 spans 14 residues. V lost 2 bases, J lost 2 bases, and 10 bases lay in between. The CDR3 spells CASSFSGTQETQYF. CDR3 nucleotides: TGTGCCAGCAGCTTTTCGGGTACTCAAGAGACCCAGTACTTC.

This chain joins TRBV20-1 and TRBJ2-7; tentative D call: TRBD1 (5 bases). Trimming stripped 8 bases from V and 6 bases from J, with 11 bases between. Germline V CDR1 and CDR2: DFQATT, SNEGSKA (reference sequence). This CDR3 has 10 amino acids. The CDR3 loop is CSTTRGEQYF. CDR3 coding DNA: TGCAGTACGACAAGGGGCGAGCAGTACTTC.

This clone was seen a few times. The CDR3 DNA follows: TGTGCCAACCAGGGGAACGGTCCGCAGTACTTC. It is translated as CANQGNGPQYF. The chain uses TRBV2 and TRBJ2-7, with a weak D call TRBD1 (6 bases). V was trimmed by 10 bases and J by 9 bases, leaving 16 bases between them. The CDR3 spans 11 residues. CDR1 and CDR2 (germline): SNHLY, FYNNEI.

CDR3 in DNA: TGTGCCAGCAGCTCGACAGGGGTCACTGAAGCTTTCTTT. It encodes CASSSTGVTEAFF. The V call is TRBV27, the J call TRBJ1-1; 8 positions agree with TRBD1. CDR1 and CDR2 from the germline V gene are MNHEY and SMNVEV (reference sequence). V trimming: 6 bases; J trimming: 4 bases; junction bases outside the gene matches: 4. The length of the CDR3 is 13 residues.

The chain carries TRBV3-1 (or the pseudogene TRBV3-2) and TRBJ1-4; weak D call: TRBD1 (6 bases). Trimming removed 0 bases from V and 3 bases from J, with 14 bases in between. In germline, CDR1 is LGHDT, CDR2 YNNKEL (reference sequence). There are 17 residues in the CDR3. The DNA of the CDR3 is TGTGCCAGCAGCCAAGAGTCACAGGGATGGGCTAATGAAAAACTGTTTTTT. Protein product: CASSQESQGWANEKLFF.

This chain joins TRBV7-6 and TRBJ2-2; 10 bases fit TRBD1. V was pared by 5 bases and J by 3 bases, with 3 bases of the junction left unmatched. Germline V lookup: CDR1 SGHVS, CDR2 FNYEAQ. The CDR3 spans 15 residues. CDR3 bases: TGTGCCAGCAGCCCGGGACAGGGGTACACCGGGGAGCTGTTTTTT. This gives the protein CASSPGQGYTGELFF.

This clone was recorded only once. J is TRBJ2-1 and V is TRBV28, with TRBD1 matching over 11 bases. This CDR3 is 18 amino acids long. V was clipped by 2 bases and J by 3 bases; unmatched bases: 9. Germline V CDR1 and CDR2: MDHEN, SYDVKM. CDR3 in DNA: TGTGCCAGCAGTTTACACTCCGGACAGGGGGCTATCTACAATGAGCAGTTCTTC. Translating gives CASSLHSGQGAIYNEQFF.